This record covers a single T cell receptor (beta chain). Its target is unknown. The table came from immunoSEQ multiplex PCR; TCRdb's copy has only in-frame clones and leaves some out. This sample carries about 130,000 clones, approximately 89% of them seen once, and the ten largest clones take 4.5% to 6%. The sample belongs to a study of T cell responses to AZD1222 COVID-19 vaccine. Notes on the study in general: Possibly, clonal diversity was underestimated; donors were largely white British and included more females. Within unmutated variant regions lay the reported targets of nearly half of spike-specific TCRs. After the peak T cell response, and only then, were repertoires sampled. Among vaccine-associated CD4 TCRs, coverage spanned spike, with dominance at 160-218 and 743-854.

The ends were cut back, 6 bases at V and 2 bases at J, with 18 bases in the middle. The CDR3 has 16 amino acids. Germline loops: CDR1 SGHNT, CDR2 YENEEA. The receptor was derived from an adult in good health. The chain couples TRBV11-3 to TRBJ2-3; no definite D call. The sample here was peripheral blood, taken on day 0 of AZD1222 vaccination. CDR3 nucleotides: TGTGCCAGCAGTTCCCCCGGGCACGGAACCACAGATACGCAGTATTTT. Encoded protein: CASSSPGHGTTDTQYF.